This T cell receptor beta chain appears in the sequencing data of a study of glioma-infiltrating T cells after dendritic cell vaccination (dated by TCRdb to the mid-2010s). At the level of the whole study: The cohort included some 15 glioblastoma patients drawn from Phase I and II dendritic cell vaccination trials, of whom 9 were newly diagnosed and 6 had recurrent disease. Autologous tumor lysate-pulsed dendritic cell vaccination was administered to the patients between about 2003 and 2013. The vaccine consisted of monocyte-derived dendritic cells cultured less than eight days with IL-4 and GM-CSF, then pulsed overnight with autologous tumor lysate. Each patient got three intradermal injections of the dendritic cell vaccine, spaced at biweekly intervals, in the arm below the axilla. Deep sequencing of TCR beta CDR3 regions was used to quantify tumor-infiltrating lymphocyte content and compare tumor and blood repertoires in dendritic cell-vaccinated glioblastoma patients. TCR sequencing metrics, including TIL content and tumor-blood repertoire overlap, were correlated with survival after dendritic cell vaccination.

The immunoSEQ assay amplified TCRB CDR3 regions from roughly 2 micrograms of genomic DNA, or from all available DNA when less than that amount was available. The multiplex PCR relied on 60 forward primers for TCR V beta segments and 13 reverse primers for J beta segments. Synthetic control templates were spiked into each sample at limiting dilution to estimate reads per starting template. Sequencing produced 87 bp reads on the Illumina HiSeq System. The original methods were these. To remove PCR and sequencing errors, closely related sequences were merged with a nearest neighbor algorithm. TCR overlap was measured as the percentage of unique tumor TCR beta sequences that were also present in the peripheral blood of the same patient. In TCRdb, the immuneACCESS table is reduced to in-frame sequences with V and J assigned. These tables do not hold every clone; where another copy was compared, an unresolved V gene accounts for under half, and the others remain unexplained. The V and J calls and clone size are taken from that table; D and trimming were inferred from the DNA. Across this sample there are 30,000 to 40,000 clones, with approximately 82% seen only once. The top ten constitute 7.8% of the sample.

Patients were selected on the basis of adequate residual fresh-frozen tumor tissue and more than two years of available survival data. Although molecular status otherwise differed among the glioblastoma patients, no patient had an isocitrate dehydrogenase mutation. PBMC were collected before vaccination, two weeks after the third vaccination, and at tumor progression when it occurred. The Qiagen DNeasy Blood extraction Kit was used for extraction of genomic DNA. As concerns this clone: Its antigen target is currently unknown. The record has no base qualities; no much larger clone is one base away.

V and J are trimmed by 3 bases and 5 bases, and the gene matches miss 12 bases of the junction. CDR1 and CDR2 are read off the germline V gene as SGDLS and YYNGEE. The CDR3 holds 17 amino acids from the cysteine to the phenylalanine. Here the CDR3 DNA is all that survives: 51 bases in frame from base 1. Overall study outcomes, separate from this receptor: No direct relationship between TCR clonality and survival was found, suggesting a diverse polyclonal response may matter. The cohort was small and heterogeneous, with few patients having full blood and tumor sets and even fewer initial-recurrent tumor pairs. The three-group TCR overlap response model was described as speculative and requiring prospective validation. Higher estimated pretreatment TIL content predicted longer time to progression and overall survival after dendritic cell vaccination.

This material consisted of blood, taken before dendritic cell vaccination. The chain is encoded by TRBV9 joined to TRBJ2-5; 11 bases in the junction line up with TRBD1. This receptor was taken from a human donor with glioblastoma. CDR3 loop: CASSAGGQGAPRETQYF. The nucleotide sequence reads as follows: TGTGCCAGCAGCGCTGGAGGACAGGGGGCGCCCCGGGAGACCCAGTACTTC.